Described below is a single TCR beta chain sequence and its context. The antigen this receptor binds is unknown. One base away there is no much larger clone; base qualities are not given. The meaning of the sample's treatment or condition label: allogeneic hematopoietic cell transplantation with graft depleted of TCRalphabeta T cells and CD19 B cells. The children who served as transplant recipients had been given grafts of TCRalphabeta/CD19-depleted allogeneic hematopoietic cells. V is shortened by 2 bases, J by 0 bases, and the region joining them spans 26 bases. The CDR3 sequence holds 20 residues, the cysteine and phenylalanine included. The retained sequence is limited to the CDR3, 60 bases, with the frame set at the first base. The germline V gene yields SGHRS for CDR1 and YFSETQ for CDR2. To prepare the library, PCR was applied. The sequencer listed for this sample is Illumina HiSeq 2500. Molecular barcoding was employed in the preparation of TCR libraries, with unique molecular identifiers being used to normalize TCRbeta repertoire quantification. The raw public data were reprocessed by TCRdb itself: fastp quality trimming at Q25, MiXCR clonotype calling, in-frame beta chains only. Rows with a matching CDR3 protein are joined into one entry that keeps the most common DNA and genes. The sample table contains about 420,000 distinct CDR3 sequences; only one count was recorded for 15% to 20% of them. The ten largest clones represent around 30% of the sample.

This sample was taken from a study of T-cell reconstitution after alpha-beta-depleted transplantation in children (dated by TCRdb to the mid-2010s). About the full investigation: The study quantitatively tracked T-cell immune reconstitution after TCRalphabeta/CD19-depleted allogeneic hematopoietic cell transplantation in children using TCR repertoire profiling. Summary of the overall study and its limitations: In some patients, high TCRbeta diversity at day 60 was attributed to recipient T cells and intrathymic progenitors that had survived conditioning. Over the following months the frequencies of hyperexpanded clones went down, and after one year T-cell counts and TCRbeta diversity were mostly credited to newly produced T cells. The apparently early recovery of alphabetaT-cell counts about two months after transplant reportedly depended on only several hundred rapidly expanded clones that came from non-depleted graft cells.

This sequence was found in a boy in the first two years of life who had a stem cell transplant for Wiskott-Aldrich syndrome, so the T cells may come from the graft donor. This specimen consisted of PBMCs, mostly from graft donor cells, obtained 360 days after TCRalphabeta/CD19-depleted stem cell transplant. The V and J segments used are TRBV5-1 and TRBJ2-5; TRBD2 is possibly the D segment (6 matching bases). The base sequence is TGCGCCAGCAGCTTTTCCGGCTATAGGCGGGGTGCCTTCTACCAAGAGACCCAGTACTTC. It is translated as CASSFSGYRRGAFYQETQYF.